This is a list of T cell receptor beta chains from one sample in a study of blood T cell repertoires in COVID-19. The method was immunoSEQ multiplex PCR; TCRdb's version includes in-frame clones alone and lacks a portion of them. The table lists some 530,000 clones, approximately 85% of them singletons. Sequenced input: peripheral blood. The receptors originated from a human donor in a cohort sampled during active COVID-19. CDR3s include the opening cysteine and the closing phenylalanine or tryptophan. Fields, in order: J gene, clone size, D gene, V gene, CDR3 DNA, CDR3 protein. A D gene is named only where the DNA matches it firmly. The size of a clone is reported for some rows only, either as once, few or many, or as a class for expanded clones.

j_gene: TRBJ2-1; abundance: .; d_gene: .; v_gene: TRBV7-9; CDR3nt: TGTGCCAGCAGCCAACTTGAGCAGTTCTTC; CDR3aa: CASSQLEQFF
j_gene: TRBJ2-7; abundance: .; d_gene: .; v_gene: TRBV19; CDR3nt: TGTGCCAGTAGTATAGCCCAAAGCGGGGAGCAGTACTTC; CDR3aa: CASSIAQSGEQYF
j_gene: TRBJ1-2; abundance: .; d_gene: TRBD1; v_gene: TRBV19; CDR3nt: TGTGCCAGTAGTATAAGGGACAGGGAAGGTGGCTACACCTTC; CDR3aa: CASSIRDREGGYTF
j_gene: TRBJ2-7; abundance: .; d_gene: .; v_gene: TRBV30; CDR3nt: TGTGCCTGGAGCAGACAGACCTACGAGCAGTACTTC; CDR3aa: CAWSRQTYEQYF
j_gene: TRBJ2-1; abundance: .; d_gene: .; v_gene: TRBV2; CDR3nt: TGTGCCAGCAGTGAAGGCCCGGGATTAAACAATGAGCAGTTCTTC; CDR3aa: CASSEGPGLNNEQFF
j_gene: TRBJ1-1; abundance: .; d_gene: TRBD1; v_gene: TRBV11-3; CDR3nt: TGTGCCAGCAGCCTCACAGGGGAAACTGAAGCTTTCTTT; CDR3aa: CASSLTGETEAFF
j_gene: TRBJ2-1; abundance: once; d_gene: .; v_gene: TRBV7-3; CDR3nt: TGTGCCAGCAGCCCAAGGTGGGGGCTTTACAATGAGCAGTTCTTC; CDR3aa: CASSPRWGLYNEQFF
j_gene: TRBJ2-1; abundance: .; d_gene: .; v_gene: TRBV4-1; CDR3nt: TGCGCCAGCAGCCGGAGCAATGAGCAGTTCTTC; CDR3aa: CASSRSNEQFF
j_gene: TRBJ2-5; abundance: .; d_gene: TRBD2; v_gene: TRBV2; CDR3nt: TGTGCCAGCAGTGAGGGGGGCCTAGCGGGAGGAAGGGAGACCCAGTACTTC; CDR3aa: CASSEGGLAGGRETQYF
j_gene: TRBJ2-7; abundance: once; d_gene: .; v_gene: TRBV6-5; CDR3nt: TGTGCCAGCAGTTACCAAGATGGGTCAGGCTACGAGCAGTACTTC; CDR3aa: CASSYQDGSGYEQYF
j_gene: TRBJ1-1; abundance: .; d_gene: .; v_gene: TRBV5-1; CDR3nt: TGCGCCAGCAGCAGCCAGGGTGCGAACACTGAAGCTTTCTTT; CDR3aa: CASSSQGANTEAFF
j_gene: TRBJ2-7; abundance: .; d_gene: .; v_gene: TRBV12-3/TRBV12-4; CDR3nt: TGTGCCAGCAGCCCCTCTTACGAGCAGTACTTC; CDR3aa: CASSPSYEQYF